This paragraph reports one TCR beta chain. Germline V gene data show CDR1 as LGHNT and CDR2 as FRNRAP. CDR3 length equals 19 residues. The trim removed 2 bases at V and 0 bases at J, leaving 10 bases unmatched. The assay was immunoSEQ multiplex PCR, and TCRdb's table has in-frame clones only and misses some. The sample lists 72,000 or so clones, roughly 86% occurring once. This sample is drawn from a study of PD-L1 blockade in urothelial cancer. About the study: The analyses of blood took place 3 weeks (second dose) and 6 weeks after treatment start.

Stated time point: pretreatment peripheral blood. This receptor was obtained from a man in his fifties or sixties with urothelial cancer. V and J are TRBV12-5 and TRBJ2-6, with TRBD1 matching over 7 bases. The input for sequencing was PBMCs, taken around atezolizumab (anti-PD-L1) treatment. The CDR3, as DNA: TGTGCTAGTGGTTTGTGGTCGTGGGACAGTTCCTCTGGGGCCAACGTCCTGACTTTC. It translates to CASGLWSWDSSSGANVLTF.